The source of this TCR beta chain is a study of cytomegalovirus exposure and HLA in healthy donors. Study outcomes and limitations: Exclusion applied to some V segments, including TRBV6-2 and TRBV6-3, as they were indistinguishable.

PCR amplification relied on 60 Vbeta primers (plus 13 Jbeta primers). The authors' processing: Later work found around 72 million unique TCR beta chains, with some 11 million shared. TCRdb's table, derived via immunoSEQ multiplex PCR, lists solely in-frame clones and lacks some. V and J calls and clone size are copied from that table; D and trimming were computed from the DNA. There are some 120,000 clones in the sample; 55% to 75% occur only once, and about 1.6% lies in the top ten. Donors sampled were nominally healthy, though unrecorded immune exposures were likely. This CDR3 spans 14 amino acids. The V end lost 0 bases, the J end lost 5 bases, and 6 bases lay between the germline ends. Looked up from germline, CDR1 is SGDLS and CDR2 is YYNGEE. A word on this clone: Antigen: not known.

Source material: PBMCs. This sequence was found in a man aged 30 to 45 in good health and CMV-seropositive. This chain joins TRBV9 and TRBJ1-6; D ambiguous. DNA for the CDR3: TGTGCCAGCAGCGTAGAACAGAATAATTCACCCCTCCACTTT. It encodes CASSVEQNNSPLHF.